Below, 2 T cell receptor beta chains from the same sample are listed, as sequenced in a study of OX40 agonist ivuxolimab in advanced cancers. Clones were sequenced by immunoSEQ multiplex PCR, and TCRdb holds only the in-frame ones, with some missing. The data hold about 76,000 clones, with approximately 89% observed a single time. Material: CD4+ or CD8+ T cells sorted from blood, obtained in a trial of the OX40 agonist ivuxolimab. Receptors were obtained from an adult with an advanced solid tumor such as melanoma, head and neck, liver or kidney cancer.

This chain joins TRBV5-1 and TRBJ1-1, with TRBD1 identical over 9 bases. This CDR3 contains 16 residues. Germline assignment: CDR1 SGHRS and CDR2 YFSETQ. V lost 4 bases to trimming and J lost 5 bases; unmatched junction nucleotides: 12. The CDR3 protein is CASSLPPGQGLTEAFF. The CDR3 region has the DNA TGCGCCAGCAGCCTACCCCCGGGACAGGGTTTGACTGAAGCTTTCTTT.

The chain couples TRBV10-3 to TRBJ1-6; no clear D. From germline, CDR1 is ENHRY and CDR2 SYGVKD. CDR3 length: 13 residues. The V gene lost 7 bases and the J gene lost 0 bases, with 4 bases spanning the gap. For the CDR3, the DNA is TGTGCCATCATGCGCTCCTATAATTCACCCCTCCACTTT. This encodes CAIMRSYNSPLHF.